This entry describes one T cell receptor (beta chain). Its antigen is unidentified. This record belongs to a study of molecular identifiers for immune sequencing clone quantification. Notes on the study in general: Clones above 20 RNA copies contained over 98% of effector molecules but under 1% of naive ones.

V was cut by 6 bases and J by 8 bases, with 29 bases left in between. Germline V gives CDR1 DFQATT, CDR2 SNEGSKA (reference sequence). CDR3 length: 16 residues. Methods described previously, with TCR primers listed, were used for bulk TCR libraries. TCRdb reanalysed the PCR reads using MiXCR and keeps one entry per CDR3 protein. Of about half a million distinct CDR3 sequences in the sample, around a fifth were seen once. V gene TRBV20-1 combines with J gene TRBJ2-7, with D maybe TRBD1 (6 bases). The sequencing input was naive CD8+ T cells from blood, with Jurkat cell RNA spiked in. The subset: FACS-sorted CD8+CD4-CCR7+CD45RA+ naive T cells. The origin of this receptor is a human donor in good health. Some libraries in this study had Jurkat cell RNA spiked in. CDR3 sequence (DNA): TGCAGTGCCACGATCTTGGGGGCTACCTACGAAGGCAAGCAGTACTTC. It is translated as CSATILGATYEGKQYF.